This TCR beta chain was observed in a study of T cells after posttransplantation cyclophosphamide. Produced via immunoSEQ multiplex PCR; TCRdb's table is partial and in-frame only. Of roughly 2,000 clones in the sample, about 95% are singletons; the top ten hold under 3.5%. Study-level points and caveats: Skin or GI-infiltrating T cells shared few TRB sequences with blood. Recipient CMV seropositivity and CMV reactivation strongly tracked TRB clonality.

On this clone: Its antigen is unknown. Other DNA sequences in this sample translate to the same CDR3.

Trimming at V came to 6 bases and at J to 11 bases, leaving 14 bases not matched to a gene. This CDR3 is built from 15 residues. Looked up from germline, CDR1 is SQVTM and CDR2 is ANQGSEA. This TCR derives from a woman aged 45-59 years in good health and a related stem cell transplant donor. Sequenced material: CD4+ T cells sorted from bone marrow. The V gene is TRBV29-1, the J gene TRBJ2-2, with TRBD2 matching over 11 bases. The CDR3 DNA reads as TGCAGCGTCGCCATACTAGCGGGAGCGGGCGGAGAGCTGTTTTTT. It encodes CSVAILAGAGGELFF.